This entry describes one T cell receptor (beta chain). Membership in each cohort depended on participant-reported clinical history. The data belong to a study of blood T cell repertoires in COVID-19. Overall study: The cDNA or gDNA used as material had been derived from T cells, B-cell-depleted T cells, or PBMCs.

The germline V and J ends were trimmed by 6 bases and 2 bases, with 7 bases remaining between them. Germline V gives CDR1 LNHDA, CDR2 SQIVND (reference sequence). The CDR3 sequence is 12 residues long. Profiled with immunoSEQ multiplex PCR; TCRdb holds only in-frame clones, not every one. The sample holds some 50,000 clones, roughly 86% seen once. Sequenced material: PBMCs or T cells enriched from blood (not recorded which). The sequence derives from a woman aged 45-60 years who had recovered from COVID-19. The chain carries TRBV19 and TRBJ1-1; D may be TRBD1 (5 bases). Here the CDR3 reads CASSRVNTEAFF. CDR3 bases: TGTGCCAGTAGCAGGGTCAACACTGAAGCTTTCTTT.